The TCR beta chain under discussion was sequenced for a study of blood T cell repertoires in COVID-19. At the level of the study: Acute and convalescent COVID-19 specimens originated in the United States, Italy and Spain.

As handled by the study authors: From reference gene primer amplification, estimates of nucleated cell counts were derived. The table came from immunoSEQ multiplex PCR; TCRdb's copy has only in-frame clones and leaves some out. The V and J calls and clone size were taken over from that table, and D and trimming were inferred from the DNA. The sample carries about 320,000 clones, roughly 88% recorded once. This clone is a singleton in its sample. With 4 bases clipped from V and 6 bases from J, the junction kept 6 bases outside the gene matches. The CDR3 sequence is 13 residues long. The V gene's germline CDR1 is SGHTA and CDR2 FQGNSA.

The rearrangement joins TRBV7-2 to TRBJ2-7; TRBD1 aligns across 7 bases. Sequencing was performed on peripheral blood. The TCR originated in a woman between 45 and 60 years old with acute or convalescent COVID-19. The CDR3, as DNA: TGTGCCAGCAGCTCCCTGACAGGGAGCGAGCAGTACTTC. This sequence encodes CASSSLTGSEQYF.